In this sample, the clone carrying this T cell receptor (beta chain) turned up a few times. This specimen belongs to a study of patients and donors after allogeneic stem cell transplantation. V shed 6 bases and J 7 bases; nucleotides not matched to a gene: 8. This CDR3 contains 16 residues. Via MiXCR, TCRdb re-called the RT-PCR reads, giving one row per CDR3 protein. The sample holds some 880,000 distinct CDR3 sequences, around 17% seen once. This sequence was found in a human donor who was either an allogeneic HSCT recipient or a stem cell or donor lymphocyte infusion donor (not recorded which). It is not recorded whose cells these are; they may come from a transplant donor. Sequenced sample: blood, either unsorted or a sorted T cell fraction (not recorded which). The rearrangement uses TRBV12-3 or TRBV12-4 and TRBJ2-1; TRBD2 matches at 14 bases. CDR3 in amino acids: CASRGLRLAGGNEQFF. The CDR3 DNA reads TGTGCCAGCAGGGGCCTTCGACTAGCGGGAGGGAATGAGCAGTTCTTC.